The 10 T cell receptor beta chains presented below share a single source sample, sequenced in a study of siplizumab effects on memory and regulatory T cells (dated by TCRdb to the late 2010s). Library generation was performed with the immunoSEQ multiplex PCR assay. TCRdb re-hosts the immuneACCESS table, in-frame sequences only. Its copies lack some clones; in the studies checked, an unresolved V gene accounts for under half of them, and the cause for the rest is not known. For this sample there are about 100,000 clones; 80% to 95% appear just once. Roughly 2.6% of the sample belongs to the ten largest clones. Sequenced input: CD4+ T cells sorted from blood. These receptors were taken from a human donor in good health. Some clones in this sample may be carry-over from other donors' samples.

J is TRBJ2-1 and V is TRBV4-1, with D uncertain. Germline V gene lookup returns CDR1 MGHRA and CDR2 YSYEKL. This CDR3 spans 15 amino acids. The V end was cut by 4 bases, the J end by 8 bases, with 18 bases between. The CDR3 protein is CASSLMDRRLDEQFF. The CDR3 bases are TGCGCCAGCAGCCTCATGGACCGGCGGCTCGATGAGCAGTTCTTC.

This clone is a singleton in its sample. The CDR3 sequence: CAVGQGGYEQYF. The CDR3 region has the DNA TGTGCCGTGGGCCAGGGGGGCTACGAGCAGTACTTC. This sequence joins TRBV10-3 and TRBJ2-7; D might be TRBD1 (7 bases). Trimming cost V 11 bases and J 3 bases, with 14 bases left between them. The CDR3 is 12 amino acids. Germline V gene data show CDR1 as ENHRY and CDR2 as SYGVKD.

The table lists this clone with a few counts. The CDR3 DNA reads TGTGCCAGCAGCTGGGCACAGGGACTAGCGGGAGTCGGGGAGCTGTTTTTT. It encodes CASSWAQGLAGVGELFF. The rearrangement links TRBV5-4 to TRBJ2-2; 14 bases map to TRBD2. J gave up 7 bases and V 3 bases, and 8 bases lay outside the gene matches. Germline V gene sequence: CDR1 SGHNT, CDR2 YYREEE (reference sequence). The CDR3 contains 17 residues.

The V gene is TRBV6-6, the J gene TRBJ1-4; D gene unclear. V gave up 3 bases and J gave up 11 bases, with 19 bases separating them. This CDR3 spans 15 amino acids. CDR1 and CDR2 from the germline V gene are MNHNY and SVGAGI (reference sequence). CDR3 protein: CASSYNRRTSRKLFF. For the CDR3, the DNA is TGTGCCAGCAGTTATAATAGACGGACCTCGAGGAAACTGTTTTTT.

This clone was recorded only once. The chain joins TRBV7-8 to TRBJ2-3; D is perhaps TRBD1 (6 bases). Germline CDR1 SGHVS, CDR2 FQNEAQ. V was cut by 1 base and J by 0 bases, with 8 bases left in between. CDR3 length: 15 residues. The CDR3 spells CASSLGGLSTDTQYF. CDR3 DNA: TGTGCCAGCAGCTTAGGGGGGCTAAGCACAGATACGCAGTATTTT.

J is TRBJ2-5 and V is TRBV18; D is perhaps TRBD2 (5 bases). The V and J ends lost 3 bases and 1 base respectively, with 15 bases between them. The CDR3 is 16 residues long. Per the germline V gene, CDR1 is KGHSH and CDR2 is LQKENI. Here the CDR3 DNA reads TGTGCCAGCTCACCGGGGTTCAAGAGCGGCCAAGAGACCCAGTACTTC. Amino acid sequence: CASSPGFKSGQETQYF.

This clone was seen many times. The CDR3 protein is CASSEGGGGYTF. In DNA form, the CDR3 reads TGTGCCAGCAGTGAAGGGGGCGGCGGCTACACCTTC. The genes are TRBV2 and TRBJ1-2; a possible D gene is TRBD1 (5 bases). Deletions cut 1 base from V and 8 bases from J, with 8 bases between. The CDR3 is made up of 12 amino acids. CDR1 is SNHLY, CDR2 FYNNEI, per germline.

The sample holds one count of this clone. The DNA for the CDR3 is TGTGCCAGCTCAGCCGGACTAGTCAGCACCGGGGAGCTGTTTTTT. Translated: CASSAGLVSTGELFF. This chain uses TRBV18 with TRBJ2-2; 7 positions match TRBD2. V was pared by 5 bases and J by 4 bases, with 7 bases of the junction left unmatched. The CDR3 consists of 15 residues. The germline V gene encodes CDR1 KGHSH and CDR2 LQKENI.

The CDR3 is CASSLLDGSSGNTIYF. For the CDR3, the DNA is TGTGCCAGCAGTTTATTGGACGGAAGCTCTGGAAACACCATATATTTT. This chain links TRBV28 with TRBJ1-3, with no clear D. The CDR3 has 16 residues. V dropped 1 base and J dropped 0 bases, with 10 bases sitting between them. Germline-derived CDR1 and CDR2 are MDHEN and SYDVKM.

Comments on this clone: An end of the junction does not agree with germline; a read error may underlie this. This chain uses TRBV7-7 with TRBJ2-7; perhaps TRBD2 as D (5 bases). Germline CDR1 SSHAT, CDR2 FNYEAQ (reference sequence). The CDR3 runs 14 residues. Here the CDR3 reads CASSPLRGADEQYF. CDR3 nucleotides: TGTGCTAGCAGCCCCCTTCGGGGAGCGGATGAGCAGTACTTC.